This is a list of T cell receptor beta chains from one sample in a study of T-cell memory formation after mild COVID-19. TCRdb re-derived calls from the 5' RACE reads in MiXCR, one entry per CDR3 protein. The sample records more than 450,000 distinct CDR3 sequences, more than 15% being singletons. Sequencing was performed on PBMCs or a T cell subset sorted from them (not recorded which). These TCRs come from an adult woman who had mild COVID-19 (a few samples of this study predate the infection). Cell type and time point are not known. Each CDR3 is given with its conserved first and last residue. The size entry is marked missing in some rows and otherwise reads once, few, many or a size class.

many TRBJ2-1 TRBV12-3/TRBV12-4 CASSRTRGSYNEQFF
. TRBJ2-5 TRBV6-5 CASSLTGWETQYF
few TRBJ2-2 TRBV14 CASSQDGPSWNTGELFF
. TRBJ1-2 TRBV7-9 CASSLAGTTRGYTF
. TRBJ2-1 TRBV20-1 CSARTGGRNEQFF
. TRBJ2-1 TRBV5-1 CASSLKWGGSYNEQFF
. TRBJ2-1 TRBV5-4 CASTPSAGGGNEQFF
once TRBJ1-2 TRBV29-1 CSVAGGANYGYTF
few TRBJ1-1 TRBV29-1 CSVDSGTPNTEAFF
. TRBJ2-1 TRBV9 CASSVAAGGFNEQFF
few TRBJ2-7 TRBV9 CASSVGSGGVSLYEQYF
. TRBJ2-7 TRBV6-2/TRBV6-3 CASSYFGRESYEQYF
. TRBJ1-1 TRBV5-1 CASSLAPRGGFETEAFF
. TRBJ1-2 TRBV30 CAWGPRRGEYGYTF
few TRBJ2-7 TRBV4-3 CASSQDHNRAGVREQYF
. TRBJ2-7 TRBV30 CAWMGDRGLEQYF
many TRBJ2-3 TRBV21-1 CASSKALRIPLDTQYF
few TRBJ2-7 TRBV18 CASSLAGPSSYEQYF
. TRBJ2-5 TRBV6-6 CASSQGIGRPSGETQYF
few TRBJ2-5 TRBV5-1 CASSLRGDYKETQYF
. TRBJ2-5 TRBV12-3/TRBV12-4 CASTPGSIFRVAGYQETQYF
many TRBJ2-7 TRBV20-1 CSARDTKEYYEQYF
few TRBJ2-2 TRBV18 CASSPMGNTGELFF
few TRBJ2-5 TRBV6-2/TRBV6-3 CASNQETQYF
. TRBJ2-2 TRBV5-1 CASSLLFYKGSGELFF
. TRBJ2-3 TRBV7-8 CASSSPGAGGPWADTQYF
. TRBJ2-7 TRBV19 CASSIAGKVYEQYF
. TRBJ1-1 TRBV3-1 CASSGTAGSEAFF